These 12 T cell receptor beta chains were sequenced from one sample in a study of T-cell memory formation after mild COVID-19. TCRdb re-called the 5' RACE reads with MiXCR, one entry per CDR3 protein. The sample has under 350,000 distinct CDR3 sequences, roughly 16% seen once. The source material was PBMCs or a T cell subset sorted from them (not recorded which). The receptors shown here come from a man younger than 35 who had mild COVID-19 (a few samples of this study predate the infection). Cell type and time point are not known.

This clonotype has only a few counts. The rearrangement joins TRBV30 to TRBJ2-6; D remains unclear. The V end lost 3 bases, the J end lost 2 bases, and 14 bases lay between the germline ends. This CDR3 region has 16 residues. The germline V gene encodes CDR1 GTSNPN and CDR2 SVGIG (reference sequence). CDR3 sequence: CAWRQPRATGANVLTF. In DNA form, the CDR3 reads TGTGCCTGGAGGCAACCCCGGGCGACTGGGGCCAACGTCCTGACTTTC.

The chain has TRBV4-1 and TRBJ2-7, with D unclear. The CDR3 is made up of 13 amino acids. The V end was cut by 4 bases, the J end by 6 bases, with 13 bases between. Germline CDR1 is MGHRA and CDR2 is YSYEKL. The CDR3 DNA follows: TGCGCCAGCAGCCGTATCCTGCTCTCCGAGCAGTACGTC. This sequence encodes CASSRILLSEQYV.

This chain uses TRBV12-3 or TRBV12-4 with TRBJ1-2, with 7 nucleotides matching TRBD1. Unmatched junction bases numbered 7, after V lost 6 bases and J lost 6 bases. The CDR3 has 13 residues. The CDR3 DNA reads TGTGCCAGCAGAGACGACAGGGTCCATGGCTACACCTTC. Its translation is CASRDDRVHGYTF.

This clonotype has more than one count but fewer than ten. The chain employs TRBV29-1 and TRBJ2-5; the D call may be TRBD1 or TRBD2 (5 bases each). The V end was cut by 8 bases, the J end by 7 bases, with 23 bases between. The germline CDR1 and CDR2 sequences are SQVTM and ANQGSEA. The CDR3 runs to 14 residues. CDR3 sequence: CSSRTTGPLGTQYF. The CDR3 DNA is TGCAGCTCACGAACCACGGGGCCTTTAGGGACCCAGTACTTC.

V is TRBV20-1 and J is TRBJ1-6, with a possible D match to TRBD1 (6 bases). The CDR3 has 12 residues. Germline V gene lookup returns CDR1 DFQATT and CDR2 SNEGSKA (reference sequence). Trimming removed 4 bases at V and 14 bases at J, with 15 bases between. The CDR3 region is CSAMQQGLSLHF. CDR3 bases: TGCAGTGCTATGCAACAGGGTTTATCCCTCCACTTT.

This clonotype has a count of ten or more. This chain connects TRBV4-1 to TRBJ2-3; unclear D gene. Looked up from germline, CDR1 is MGHRA and CDR2 is YSYEKL. Trimming pared 0 bases from V and 0 bases from J, leaving 10 bases between. This CDR3 has 16 amino acids. The CDR3 here is CASSQEHAPSTDTQYF. CDR3 DNA sequence: TGCGCCAGCAGCCAAGAACACGCACCTAGCACAGATACGCAGTATTTT.

This clonotype appeared many times. The chain combines TRBV9 with TRBJ2-7; 7 bases fit TRBD1. V shed 3 bases and J 2 bases; nucleotides not matched to a gene: 8. Germline values: CDR1 SGDLS, CDR2 YYNGEE. The CDR3 consists of 15 residues. The CDR3 loop reads CASSASPQGAYEQYF. CDR3 nucleotide sequence: TGTGCCAGCAGCGCGAGCCCTCAGGGGGCCTACGAGCAGTACTTC.

This clonotype has only a few counts. J is TRBJ2-7 and V is TRBV10-3; perhaps TRBD1 as D (7 bases). There are 16 residues in the CDR3. Between the trimmed V and J ends, which lost 2 bases and 2 bases, there was a span of 16 bases. The V gene's germline CDR1 is ENHRY and CDR2 SYGVKD. CDR3 region: CAISEGGTVGTYEQYV. The CDR3 region has the DNA TGTGCCATCAGTGAGGGGGGGACAGTTGGAACCTACGAGCAGTACGTC.

V is TRBV20-1 and J is TRBJ2-1; the match to TRBD2 covers 8 bases. V lost 6 bases, J lost 9 bases, and 13 bases stayed unmatched. The CDR3 runs 14 residues. The germline V gene has CDR1 DFQATT and CDR2 SNEGSKA (reference sequence). In nucleotides, the CDR3 is TGCAGTGCCCGCGGGACTAGTAGGCTCGGTGAGCAGTTCTTC. Amino acid sequence: CSARGTSRLGEQFF.

This clonotype was seen more than once but under ten times. J is TRBJ2-1 and V is TRBV24-1; TRBD1 aligns across 10 bases. With 6 bases clipped from V and 8 bases from J, the junction kept 6 bases outside the gene matches. Germline V gene lookup returns CDR1 KGHDR and CDR2 SFDVKD. The CDR3 covers 14 residues. CDR3 in amino acids: CATSPTGGFDEQFF. The CDR3 nucleotides read TGTGCCACCAGTCCGACAGGGGGCTTCGATGAGCAGTTCTTC.

The chain uses TRBV28 and TRBJ2-5; D might be TRBD1 or TRBD2, each matching 6 bases. V was shortened by 3 bases and J by 7 bases, with 15 bases between the two germline ends. The germline gives CDR1 MDHEN, CDR2 SYDVKM. CDR3 size: 14 residues. CDR3 residues: CASSLLGGPGTQYF. The CDR3 nucleotides are TGTGCCAGCAGTTTGCTAGGGGGGCCCGGGACCCAGTACTTC.

This chain connects TRBV5-5 to TRBJ2-7, with D possibly TRBD2 on 5 matching bases. Germline assignment: CDR1 SGHKS and CDR2 YYEKEE (reference sequence). The CDR3 consists of 15 residues. Trimming shortened V by 4 bases and J by 3 bases, and 17 bases separated the two germline ends. In nucleotides, the CDR3 is TGTGCCAGCAGCCCAAACCTGGGGAGTTACTACGAGCAGTACTTC. Protein product: CASSPNLGSYYEQYF.